This T cell receptor (beta chain) was identified during a study of shared clonotypes between healthy human individuals. General study points: Larger estimated richness was generally seen in naive subsets than in memory subsets. When compared with the clonotypes that were shared by all four sorted-subset donors, the non-shared clonotypes turned out to have lower generation probabilities.

At the deep level, the assay was run. Genomic DNA belonging to each subset was distributed in equal measure over several immunoSEQ plates. Sequenced by immunoSEQ multiplex PCR; TCRdb stores in-frame clones only, minus some. The table includes roughly 2.4 million clones, 95% detected once. The table lists this clone with a count of one. Its antigen is not identified. The germline V and J ends were trimmed by 4 bases and 5 bases, with 8 bases remaining between them. The germline V gene encodes CDR1 SGHTS and CDR2 YDEGEE. This CDR3 region has 12 residues. Sequenced input: naive CD4+ T cells sorted from blood. This sample's subset: CD45RA+ positively selected. The sequence came from a man younger than 35 in good health. The rearrangement uses TRBV5-8 and TRBJ2-3, with D hard to call. The chain's CDR3 is CASSPNRDTQYF. The CDR3 region has the DNA TGTGCCAGCAGCCCGAACCGAGATACGCAGTATTTT.